This T cell receptor beta chain was identified during a study of blood T cells in healthy people across ages. Then a second PCR, running about 7 to 11 cycles, was carried out with a sample-barcoded 5' primer and a J-beta primer mix. TCRdb fed the 5' RACE reads into MiXCR, producing one record per CDR3 protein. This repertoire shows about 1.7 million distinct CDR3 sequences, roughly 27% found once; its top ten account for approximately 7.7%. CDR3 length equals 14 residues. V lost 5 bases to trimming and J lost 6 bases, with 16 bases between them. CDR1 SGHTA and CDR2 FQGNSA come from the germline V gene. This clonotype was counted many times.

This TCR was recovered from a woman aged 30 to 39 in good health. The chain has TRBV7-2 and TRBJ1-2, with D maybe TRBD1 (6 bases). The material sequenced was blood. CDR3 residues: CASSPRRGGHGYTF. In nucleotides, the CDR3 is TGTGCCAGCAGCCCCCGCAGGGGAGGCCATGGCTACACCTTC.